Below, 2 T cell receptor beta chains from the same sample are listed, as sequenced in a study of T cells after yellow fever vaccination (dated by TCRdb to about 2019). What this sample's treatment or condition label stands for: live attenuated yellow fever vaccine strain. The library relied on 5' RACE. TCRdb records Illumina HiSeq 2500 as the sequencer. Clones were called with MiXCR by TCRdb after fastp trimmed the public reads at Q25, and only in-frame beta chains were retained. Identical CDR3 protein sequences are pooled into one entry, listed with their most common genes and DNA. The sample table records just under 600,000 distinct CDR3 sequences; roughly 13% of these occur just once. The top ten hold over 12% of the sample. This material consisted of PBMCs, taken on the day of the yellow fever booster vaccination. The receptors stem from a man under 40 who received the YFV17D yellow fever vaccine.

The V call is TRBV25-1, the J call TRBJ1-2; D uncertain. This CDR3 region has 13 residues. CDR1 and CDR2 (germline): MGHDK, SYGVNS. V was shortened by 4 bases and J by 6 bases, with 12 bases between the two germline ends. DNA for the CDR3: TGTGCCAGCAGTGTTCTAGAGAGGGATGGCTACACCTTC. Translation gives CASSVLERDGYTF.

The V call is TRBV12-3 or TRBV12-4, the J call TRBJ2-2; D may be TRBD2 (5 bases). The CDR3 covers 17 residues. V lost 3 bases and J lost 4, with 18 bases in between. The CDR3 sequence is CASSLFASSAGTGELFF. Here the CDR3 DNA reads TGTGCCAGCAGTTTGTTCGCTAGCTCGGCTGGCACCGGGGAGCTGTTTTTT.